The 13 T cell receptor beta chains below all came from one sample that was sequenced in a study of radiation and T cells in renal cell carcinoma. The table came from immunoSEQ multiplex PCR; TCRdb's copy has only in-frame clones and leaves some out. The sample has roughly 160,000 clones, about 88% seen once. Time point denoted: blood 4 weeks post-SBRT, at nephrectomy. Specified treatment: 15 Gy SBRT to primary tumor, nephrectomy 4 weeks later. This sample comprised blood, obtained from a patient whose treatment included radiotherapy and nephrectomy. The receptor source for this set is a woman between 50 and 59 years old with renal cell carcinoma.

This rearrangement joins TRBV19 to TRBJ2-3; D is uncertain. The CDR3 runs 13 residues. V was shortened by 1 base and J by 5 bases, with 7 bases between the two germline ends. In germline, CDR1 is LNHDA, CDR2 SQIVND (reference sequence). The CDR3 here is CASSIATRDTQYF. CDR3 in DNA: TGTGCCAGTAGTATAGCGACACGAGATACGCAGTATTTT.

The chain employs TRBV11-2 and TRBJ1-2, with D possibly being TRBD1 (6 bases). The CDR3 extends over 15 amino acids. V gave up 5 bases and J gave up 0 bases, with 13 bases separating them. Germline assignment: CDR1 SGHAT and CDR2 FQNNGV. The CDR3 spells CASSPTGLANYGYTF. The CDR3 nucleotides are TGTGCCAGCAGCCCGACAGGCCTAGCTAACTATGGCTACACCTTC.

The J gene is TRBJ1-6, the V gene TRBV6-5, with D possibly TRBD1 on 5 matching bases. The germline V gene encodes CDR1 MNHEY and CDR2 SVGAGI. This CDR3 region has 15 residues. V lost 3 bases and J 7 bases, leaving 13 bases between the germline ends. The CDR3 here is CASSYDSRVNSPLHF. The DNA for the CDR3 is TGTGCCAGCAGTTATGATTCCAGGGTGAATTCACCCCTCCACTTT.

The rearrangement uses TRBV30 and TRBJ2-2; 7 bases map to TRBD1. CDR3 length: 17 amino acids. Trimming took 4 bases from V and 0 from J; bases not matched to a gene: 11. CDR1 GTSNPN and CDR2 SVGIG come from the germline V gene (reference sequence). CDR3: CAWKGITGTANTGELFF. CDR3 nucleotide sequence: TGTGCCTGGAAGGGGATAACCGGGACAGCGAACACCGGGGAGCTGTTTTTT. Supplemented by reference TRBV30 and TRBJ2-2, the full variable domain reads SQTIHQWPATLVQPVGSPLSLECTVEGTSNPNLYWYRQAAGRGLQLLFYSVGIGQISSEVPQNLSASRPQDRQFILSSKKLLLSDSGFYLCAWKGITGTANTGELFFGEGSRLTVL.

The chain joins TRBV6-5 to TRBJ1-2, with D unclear. Trimming left V 5 bases short and J 8 bases short, with 12 bases between. The CDR3 length is 12 residues. Germline assignment: CDR1 MNHEY and CDR2 SVGAGI. The CDR3 coding sequence is TGTGCCAGCAGTCACGATGTGGGGGGCTACACCTTC. This gives the protein CASSHDVGGYTF.

As DNA, the CDR3 is TGTGCCAGTACCCCGGGGAGTCGAGCAACAGATACGCAGTATTTT. Amino acids: CASTPGSRATDTQYF. The gene calls are TRBV19 and TRBJ2-3, with D perhaps matching TRBD2 (5 bases). From germline, CDR1 is LNHDA and CDR2 SQIVND (reference sequence). The CDR3 contains 15 residues. V was clipped by 7 bases and J by 3 bases, with 17 bases between them.

The V call is TRBV7-2, the J call TRBJ1-5, with D perhaps TRBD1 (6 bases). Germline lookup yields CDR1 SGHTA and CDR2 FQGNSA. The V gene lost 5 bases and the J gene lost 7 bases, with 18 bases spanning the gap. The CDR3 runs to 15 residues. CDR3 amino acids: CASSMSGGVDQPQHF. In DNA form, the CDR3 reads TGTGCCAGCAGCATGTCCGGGGGCGTAGACCAGCCCCAGCATTTT.

The chain uses TRBV7-9 and TRBJ2-3; D not certain. This CDR3 spans 14 amino acids. Germline V CDR1 and CDR2: SEHNR, FQNEAQ (reference sequence). The V end lost 1 base, the J end lost 2 bases, and 7 bases lay between the germline ends. The CDR3 DNA reads as TGTGCCAGCAGCTTAGTGGGTTCCACAGATACGCAGTATTTT. Amino acid sequence: CASSLVGSTDTQYF.

Of note for this clone: The sample holds other DNA sequences that translate to the same CDR3. This chain links TRBV6-6 with TRBJ2-7; D is uncertain. The CDR3 is 13 amino acids. V dropped 0 bases and J dropped 3 bases, with 6 bases sitting between them. Germline V gene sequence: CDR1 MNHNY, CDR2 SVGAGI (reference sequence). The CDR3 region has the DNA TGTGCCAGCAGTTACTCGGTCAGCTACGAGCAGTACTTC. The encoded protein is CASSYSVSYEQYF.

The chain has TRBV19 and TRBJ1-1; the D gene is possibly TRBD1 (5 bases). The germline V gene encodes CDR1 LNHDA and CDR2 SQIVND (reference sequence). The CDR3 runs to 15 residues. Trimming pared 3 bases from V and 0 bases from J, leaving 11 bases between. CDR3 amino acids: CASSIAGLLNTEAFF. The CDR3 bases are TGTGCCAGTAGTATCGCAGGGCTACTGAACACTGAAGCTTTCTTT.

The chain employs TRBV2 and TRBJ2-1; TRBD2 aligns across 12 bases. V was pared by 3 bases and J by 7 bases, with 4 bases of the junction left unmatched. Looked up from germline, CDR1 is SNHLY and CDR2 is FYNNEI. This CDR3 is built from 15 residues. The CDR3 protein is CASSDGLAGGNEQFF. The DNA for the CDR3 is TGTGCCAGCAGTGACGGTCTAGCGGGGGGGAATGAGCAGTTCTTC.

The chain couples TRBV9 to TRBJ2-3, with a weak D call TRBD2 (7 bases). CDR3 length: 16 amino acids. Trimming removed 4 bases at V and 6 bases at J, with 21 bases between. The germline gives CDR1 SGDLS, CDR2 YYNGEE. The CDR3 DNA follows: TGTGCCAGCAGCTGGGAGGGGGGACGTGCGACGGATACGCAGTATTTT. It yields the protein CASSWEGGRATDTQYF.

The gene calls are TRBV7-6 and TRBJ1-1, with D uncertain. V was trimmed by 5 bases and J by 1 base, leaving 11 bases between them. CDR3 size: 14 residues. Germline lookup yields CDR1 SGHVS and CDR2 FNYEAQ. The CDR3 DNA follows: TGTGCCAGCAGCAAAAGCGTTTCGAACACTGAAGCTTTCTTT. Its protein is CASSKSVSNTEAFF.